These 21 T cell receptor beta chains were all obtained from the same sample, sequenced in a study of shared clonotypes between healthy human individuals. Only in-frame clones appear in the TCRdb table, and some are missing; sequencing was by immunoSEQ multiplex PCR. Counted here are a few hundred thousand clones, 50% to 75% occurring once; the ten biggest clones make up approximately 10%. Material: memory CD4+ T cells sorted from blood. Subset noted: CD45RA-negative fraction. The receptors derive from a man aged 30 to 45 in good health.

CDR3 DNA sequence: TGTGCCAGCTCACCACCTTCAGGGAACGATGGCTACACCTTC. It is translated as CASSPPSGNDGYTF. V gene TRBV18 combines with J gene TRBJ1-2; D perhaps matches TRBD1 (5 bases). This CDR3 is built from 14 residues. Trimming pared 0 bases from V and 6 bases from J, leaving 11 bases between. Germline V gives CDR1 KGHSH, CDR2 LQKENI.

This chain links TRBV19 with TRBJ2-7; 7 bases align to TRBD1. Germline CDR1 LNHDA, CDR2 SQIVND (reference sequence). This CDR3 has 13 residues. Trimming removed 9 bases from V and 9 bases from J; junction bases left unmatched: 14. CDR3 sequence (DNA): TGTGCCAGCCCTCGGACAGGAGGCGATACGCAGTACTTC. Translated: CASPRTGGDTQYF.

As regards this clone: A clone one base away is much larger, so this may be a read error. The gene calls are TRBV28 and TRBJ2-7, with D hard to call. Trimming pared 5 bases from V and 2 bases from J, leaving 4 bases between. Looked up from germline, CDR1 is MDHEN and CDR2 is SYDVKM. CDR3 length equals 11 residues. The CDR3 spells CASSSTYEQYF. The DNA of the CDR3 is TGTGCCAGCAGTAGCACCTACGAGCAGTACTTC.

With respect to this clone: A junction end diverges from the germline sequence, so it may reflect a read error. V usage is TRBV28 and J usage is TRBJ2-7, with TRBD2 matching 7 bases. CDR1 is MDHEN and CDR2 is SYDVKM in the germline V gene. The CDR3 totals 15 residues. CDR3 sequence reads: CASSVHPLVGGITSF. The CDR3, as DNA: TGTGCCAGCAGTGTACACCCGCTCGTCGGGGGGATCACGAGTTTC.

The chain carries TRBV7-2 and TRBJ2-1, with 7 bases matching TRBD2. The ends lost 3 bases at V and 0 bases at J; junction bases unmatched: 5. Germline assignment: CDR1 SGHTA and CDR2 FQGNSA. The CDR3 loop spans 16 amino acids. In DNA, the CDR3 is TGTGCCAGCAGCTTCGCCGGGAGGAGCTCCTACAATGAGCAGTTCTTC. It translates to CASSFAGRSSYNEQFF.

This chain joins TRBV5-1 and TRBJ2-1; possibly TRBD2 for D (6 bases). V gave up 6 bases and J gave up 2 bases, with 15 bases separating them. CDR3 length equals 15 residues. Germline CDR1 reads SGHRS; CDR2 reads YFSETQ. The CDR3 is CASTPRGDTYNEQFF. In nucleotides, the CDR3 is TGCGCCAGCACCCCGCGGGGCGACACCTACAATGAGCAGTTCTTC.

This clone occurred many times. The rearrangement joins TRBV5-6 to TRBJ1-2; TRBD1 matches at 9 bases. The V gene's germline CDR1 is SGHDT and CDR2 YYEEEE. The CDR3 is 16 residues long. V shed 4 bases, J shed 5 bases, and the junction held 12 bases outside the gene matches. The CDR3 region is CASSHPRDRVFYGYTF. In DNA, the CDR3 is TGTGCCAGCAGCCATCCCCGGGACAGGGTTTTTTATGGCTACACCTTC. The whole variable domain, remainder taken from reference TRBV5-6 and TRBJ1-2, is DAGVTQSPTHLIKTRGQQVTLRCSPKSGHDTVSWYQQALGQGPQFIFQYYEEEERQRGNFPDRFSGHQFPNYSSELNVNALLLGDSALYLCASSHPRDRVFYGYTFGSGTRLTVV.

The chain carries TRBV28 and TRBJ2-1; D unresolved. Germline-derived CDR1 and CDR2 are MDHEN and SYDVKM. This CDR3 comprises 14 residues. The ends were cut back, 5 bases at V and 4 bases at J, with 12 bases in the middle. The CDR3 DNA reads TGTGCCAGCAGTCATTTACTGGAGTACAATGAGCAGTTCTTC. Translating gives CASSHLLEYNEQFF.

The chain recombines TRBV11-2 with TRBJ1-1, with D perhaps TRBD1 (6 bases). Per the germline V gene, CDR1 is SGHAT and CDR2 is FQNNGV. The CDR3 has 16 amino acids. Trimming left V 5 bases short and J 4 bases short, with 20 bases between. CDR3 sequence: CASSIRGSGASTEAFF. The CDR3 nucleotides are TGTGCCAGCAGCATTAGGGGCTCGGGGGCGAGCACTGAAGCTTTCTTT.

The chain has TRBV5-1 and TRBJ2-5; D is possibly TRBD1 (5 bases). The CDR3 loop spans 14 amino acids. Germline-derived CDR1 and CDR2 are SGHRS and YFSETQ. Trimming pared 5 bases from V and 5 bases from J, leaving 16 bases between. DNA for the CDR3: TGCGCCAGCAGGGCCCGGGCCAGGGTGGAGACCCAGTACTTC. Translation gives CASRARARVETQYF.

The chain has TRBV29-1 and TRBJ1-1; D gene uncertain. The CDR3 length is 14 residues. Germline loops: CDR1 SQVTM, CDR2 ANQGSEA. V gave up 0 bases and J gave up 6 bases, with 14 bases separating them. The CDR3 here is CSVEEWFGDSEAFF. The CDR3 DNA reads TGCAGCGTTGAAGAATGGTTCGGGGATTCTGAAGCTTTCTTT.

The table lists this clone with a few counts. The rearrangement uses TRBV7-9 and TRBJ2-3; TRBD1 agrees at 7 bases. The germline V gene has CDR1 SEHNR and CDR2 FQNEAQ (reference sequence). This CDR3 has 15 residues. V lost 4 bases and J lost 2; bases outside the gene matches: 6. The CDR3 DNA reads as TGTGCCAGCAGCTACGGGGACAGTCCCACAGATACGCAGTATTTT. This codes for CASSYGDSPTDTQYF. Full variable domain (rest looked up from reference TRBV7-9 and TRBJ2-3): DTGVSQNPRHKITKRGQNVTFRCDPISEHNRLYWYRQTLGQGPEFLTYFQNEAQLEKSRLLSDRFSAERPKGSFSTLEIQRTEQGDSAMYLCASSYGDSPTDTQYFGPGTRLTVL.

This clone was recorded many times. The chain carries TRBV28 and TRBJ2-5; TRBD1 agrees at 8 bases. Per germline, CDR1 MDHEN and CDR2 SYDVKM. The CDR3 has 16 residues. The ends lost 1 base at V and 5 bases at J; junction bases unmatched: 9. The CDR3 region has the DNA TGTGCCAGCAGTTTATCCGGGACAGGTTTTTCGGAGACCCAGTACTTC. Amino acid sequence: CASSLSGTGFSETQYF.

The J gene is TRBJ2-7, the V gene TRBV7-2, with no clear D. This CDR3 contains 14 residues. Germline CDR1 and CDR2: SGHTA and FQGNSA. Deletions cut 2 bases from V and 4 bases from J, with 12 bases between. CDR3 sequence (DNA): TGTGCCAGCAGCTTACGGATACCCGGGTACGAGCAGTACTTC. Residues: CASSLRIPGYEQYF.

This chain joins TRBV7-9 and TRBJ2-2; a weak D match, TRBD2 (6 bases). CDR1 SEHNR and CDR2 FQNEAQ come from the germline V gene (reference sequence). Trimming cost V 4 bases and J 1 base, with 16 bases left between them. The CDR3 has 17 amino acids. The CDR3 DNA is TGTGCCAGCAGCTCTATTCGGGACTCTCGGAACACCGGGGAGCTGTTTTTT. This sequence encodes CASSSIRDSRNTGELFF. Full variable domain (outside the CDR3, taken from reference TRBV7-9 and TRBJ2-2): DTGVSQNPRHKITKRGQNVTFRCDPISEHNRLYWYRQTLGQGPEFLTYFQNEAQLEKSRLLSDRFSAERPKGSFSTLEIQRTEQGDSAMYLCASSSIRDSRNTGELFFGEGSRLTVL.

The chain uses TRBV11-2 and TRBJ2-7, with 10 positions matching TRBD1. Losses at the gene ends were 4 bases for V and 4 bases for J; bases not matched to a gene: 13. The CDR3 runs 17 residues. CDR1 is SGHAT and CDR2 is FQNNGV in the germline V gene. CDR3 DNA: TGTGCCAGCAGCTATCACTCCCCCCGACAGGGGGCTTACGAGCAGTACTTC. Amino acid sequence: CASSYHSPRQGAYEQYF.

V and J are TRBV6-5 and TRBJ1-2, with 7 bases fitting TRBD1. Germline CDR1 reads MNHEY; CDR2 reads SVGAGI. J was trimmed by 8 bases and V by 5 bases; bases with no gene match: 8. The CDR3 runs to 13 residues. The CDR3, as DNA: TGTGCCAGCAGTGGCTGGGACAGACGCGGCTACACCTTC. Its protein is CASSGWDRRGYTF.

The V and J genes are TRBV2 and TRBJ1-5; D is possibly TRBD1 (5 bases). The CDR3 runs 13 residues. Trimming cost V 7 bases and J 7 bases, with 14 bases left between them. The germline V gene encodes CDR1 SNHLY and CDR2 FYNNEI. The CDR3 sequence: CASTGGLMQPQHF. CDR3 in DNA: TGTGCCAGCACGGGGGGATTGATGCAGCCCCAGCATTTT.

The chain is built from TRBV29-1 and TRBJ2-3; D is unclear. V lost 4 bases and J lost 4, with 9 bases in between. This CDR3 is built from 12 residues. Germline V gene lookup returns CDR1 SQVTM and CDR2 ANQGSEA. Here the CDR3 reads CSVAPSSDTQYF. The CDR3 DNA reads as TGCAGCGTTGCCCCTTCTTCAGATACGCAGTATTTT.

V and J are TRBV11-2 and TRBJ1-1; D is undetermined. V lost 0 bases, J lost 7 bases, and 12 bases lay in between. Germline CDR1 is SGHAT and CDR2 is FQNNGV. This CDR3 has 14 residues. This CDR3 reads CASSLDRDSSEAFF. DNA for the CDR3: TGTGCCAGCAGCTTAGATCGGGATAGCAGTGAAGCTTTCTTT.

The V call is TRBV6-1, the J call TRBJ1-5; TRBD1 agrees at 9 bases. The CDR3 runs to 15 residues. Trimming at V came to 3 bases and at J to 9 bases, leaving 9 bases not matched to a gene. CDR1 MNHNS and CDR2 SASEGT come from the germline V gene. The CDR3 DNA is TGTGCCAGCAGTGATTGGGACAGGGCACGTTCGCCCCAGCATTTT. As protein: CASSDWDRARSPQHF.